The present T cell receptor beta chain was sequenced within a study of cytomegalovirus exposure and HLA in healthy donors. General study results and limits: A later examination showed that TCR association rates differed by HLA locus, with DRB1 most and HLA-C fewest. Relative to the approximately 700-donor mean, N-insertions were reportedly fewer in an Asian-associated ancestry cluster in a later analysis.

This clone appeared a single time. Its target is not known. The PCR ran on 60 Vbeta and 13 Jbeta primers. Sequencing used immunoSEQ multiplex PCR; TCRdb keeps in-frame clones, though not all of them. The sample contains more than 140,000 clones, under 70% of which appear only once. Losses at the gene ends were 3 bases for V and 2 bases for J; bases not matched to a gene: 9. Per germline, CDR1 MGHRA and CDR2 YSYEKL. The CDR3 length is 17 residues. This sequence originates from a woman aged 30 to 39 in good health and CMV-seropositive. The source material was PBMCs. J is TRBJ2-3 and V is TRBV4-1; 9 bases agree with TRBD2. For the CDR3, the DNA is TGCGCCAGCAGCCAGGGGACTAGCAGGGGATTCACAGATACGCAGTATTTT. Its translation: CASSQGTSRGFTDTQYF.